This TCR beta chain came from a study of blood T cell repertoires in COVID-19. Whole-study context: T cells, B-cell-depleted T cells, or PBMCs supplied cDNA or gDNA.

The V and J ends lost 5 bases and 4 bases, in that order; junction bases with no gene match: 8. CDR3 length: 17 amino acids. Germline V gives CDR1 LNHDA, CDR2 SQIVND (reference sequence). Method: immunoSEQ multiplex PCR; TCRdb's copy keeps in-frame clones and lacks some. The data contain 130,000 to 150,000 clones, around 80% of them singletons. Sequencing input: peripheral blood. The source of this sequence is a human donor in a cohort sampled during active COVID-19. V is TRBV19 and J is TRBJ2-4; the match to TRBD2 covers 13 bases. The CDR3 here is CASSPRLAGGSKNIQYF. DNA for the CDR3: TGTGCCAGTAGTCCCCGACTAGCGGGGGGTAGTAAAAACATTCAGTACTTC. The full variable domain, completed using reference TRBV19 and TRBJ2-4, is DGGITQSPKYLFRKEGQNVTLSCEQNLNHDAMYWYRQDPGQGLRLIYYSQIVNDFQKGDIAEGYSVSREKKESFPLTVTSAQKNPTAFYLCASSPRLAGGSKNIQYFGAGTRLSVL.